Listed here is a single T cell receptor (beta chain). Its antigen is not yet known. No much larger clone exists at a distance of one base, and base qualities are not known. This entry is derived from a study of vaccination and CD4 T cells after COVID-19 (dated by TCRdb to between 2021 and 2024). For the wider study: Six males and four females were included in the convalescent cohort, with two Hispanic individuals, seven Caucasians, two Asians and one multiracial person represented. Two doses of either the Pfizer-BioNTech BNT162b2 vaccine (n=8) or the Moderna mRNA-1273 vaccine (n=2) were administered to participants. Post-COVID blood samples from convalescent patients were collected a median of roughly 100 days after diagnosis, with a range of 35 to 161 days. Post-vaccine blood samples were obtained a median of about 72 days after the second vaccine dose, with a range of roughly 13 to 250 days. Culture stimuli were overlapping spike peptide pools from SARS-CoV-2 and from the common cold coronaviruses HCoV-NL63, HCoV-OC43 and HCoV-229E. Control cultures received a CEFX viral epitope pool as the positive control, an HIV-1 Nef peptide pool as the negative control, or no peptide. The spike-specific CD4+ TCR repertoire was compared before and after mRNA vaccination in approximately ten COVID-19 convalescent patients and a few infection-naive healthy vaccine recipients. Points the paper makes about the study in general: The median number of SARS-CoV-2-reactive clonotypes rose from roughly 20 after infection to roughly 40 after vaccination, but the change was not significant. Relatively few convalescent patients were included in the study, and early timepoints after natural infection were not analyzed. Among convalescent patients, a median about 90% of the SARS-CoV-2-reactive clones seen after vaccination appeared only after vaccination, which suggests priming specific to the vaccine. Nearly all vaccine-specific clones in convalescent patients (304 of 307) were mono-reactive for SARS-CoV-2 spike rather than cross-reactive with common cold coronaviruses.

The library was generated by PCR. DNA from cultured CD4+ T cells underwent TCR sequencing with the Oncomine TCR Beta short-read assay at the Johns Hopkins FTIC core. The QIAamp micro DNA kit was used to extract genomic DNA from the cultured CD4+ T cells. Oncomine TCR Beta libraries from cultured CD4+ T cells were pooled with unique dual indexes and sequenced on an Illumina iSeq 100. In the authors' own workflow: Non-productive sequences were filtered out, and CDR3s that did not start with C, did not end with F or W, or were shorter than 7 amino acids were discarded. Antigen-specific clonotypes were identified with the MANAFEST web application by comparing peptide-stimulated wells with reference and other culture wells. Positive clones required FDR below 0.05, an odds ratio above 5, and productive frequency above 0.1% in at least two of three replicate wells. A clonotype was classed as cross-reactive if the clonotype showed significant expansion both in SARS-CoV-2 spike wells and in at least one common cold coronavirus spike condition. Levenshtein distances (stringdist) and unrooted phylogenetic trees (ape) in R version 3.6.1 were used to assess CDR3 homology. In TCRdb, the public reads were trimmed at Q25 with fastp and aligned with MiXCR, with productive beta chains retained. Identical CDR3 protein sequences are pooled into one entry, listed with their most common genes and DNA. Clone size and V and J calls follow TCRdb, not the original study. For this sample there are roughly 18,000 distinct CDR3 sequences; 78% appear just once. The ten most abundant clones make up around 17% of the sample.

Measured from the cysteine to the phenylalanine, the CDR3 is 16 residues long. The CDR3 DNA has 48 bases and is translated from base 1. V was cut back by 1 base and J by 0 bases, leaving a gap of 10 bases between them. The germline V gene specifies SGHDN as CDR1 and FVKESK as CDR2. The sample's treatment or condition label, decoded: roughly 11-day PBMC culture with coronavirus spike peptide pools or control peptides (ViraFEST assay). The study used the ViraFEST assay, which expanded antigen-specific T cells with peptide pools and then identified expanded clonotypes by TCR sequencing. The absence of prior SARS-CoV-2 infection in healthy vaccine recipients was confirmed by negative nucleocapsid antibody tests before and after vaccination. Each well held some 2 million PBMCs cultured with 9 to 10 ug/ml peptide pools in IMDM containing approximately 5% human AB serum and 7.5 to 10 IU/ml IL-2. Half of the culture medium was replaced with fresh IL-2-containing medium on days 3 and 7. Once the cells had been in culture for 9 to 10 days, the EasySep CD4+ T cell isolation kit was used to isolate CD4+ T cells by negative selection. Ficoll-Paque Plus gradient centrifugation was used to isolate PBMCs from whole blood, and the isolated PBMCs were then either used fresh or cryopreserved at -140C. Culture conditions were generally each tested in triplicate wells.

The rearrangement combines TRBV14 with TRBJ1-5; the D segment cannot be called with confidence. The TCR originated in a human donor who received a COVID-19 vaccine. The specimen was CD4+ T cells from blood, cultured in vitro, collected after SARS-CoV-2 vaccination. For the CDR3, the sequence is CASSQVGEDSNQPQHF. The DNA is as follows: TGTGCCAGCAGCCAAGTCGGGGAGGATAGCAATCAGCCCCAGCATTTT. Where the CDR3 stops, the reference TRBV14 and TRBJ1-5 genes take over; the full variable domain is EAGVTQFPSHSVIEKGQTVTLRCDPISGHDNLYWYRRVMGKEIKFLLHFVKESKQDESGMPNNRFLAERTGGTYSTLKVQPAELEDSGVYFCASSQVGEDSNQPQHFGDGTRLSIL.